The T cell receptor beta chain under discussion was sequenced for a study of immune evolution from preneoplasia to lung adenocarcinoma. J lost 7 bases, V lost 5 bases, and 4 bases had no gene match. Germline CDR1 reads MNHNY; CDR2 reads SVGAGI (reference sequence). The CDR3 runs to 13 residues. Some clones are missing from TCRdb's copy, which holds only in-frame ones; the method was immunoSEQ multiplex PCR. Seen here are roughly 35,000 clones, under 85% observed once, and the top ten hold around 6.1%. Sequences were obtained from FFPE invasive lung adenocarcinoma tissue. This chain uses TRBV6-6 with TRBJ1-4, with 7 positions matching TRBD1. This sequence originates from a person between 55 and 69 years old with lung adenocarcinoma. The chain's CDR3 is CASSDRESEKLFF. For the CDR3, the DNA is TGTGCCAGCAGTGACAGGGAAAGTGAAAAACTGTTTTTT.